Below, 29 T cell receptor beta chains from the same sample are listed, as sequenced in a study of identical twins. TCRdb analysed the 5' RACE reads with MiXCR anew, one entry per CDR3 protein. The table lists 1.5 million or so distinct CDR3 sequences, less than 35% of them singletons. Material for sequencing was cord blood. These receptors originate from a newborn girl in good health.

This clonotype was counted between two and nine times. The chain carries TRBV20-1 and TRBJ1-5; a possible D gene is TRBD1 (6 bases). V gave up 4 bases and J gave up 4 bases, with 17 bases separating them. Germline lookup yields CDR1 DFQATT and CDR2 SNEGSKA (reference sequence). The CDR3 is 15 residues long. CDR3 coding DNA: TGCAGTGCTAAAAATAAGGGGGTGGTGAATCAGCCCCAGCATTTT. Its protein product is CSAKNKGVVNQPQHF.

The chain uses TRBV7-9 and TRBJ1-1, with a tentative D call TRBD1 (5 bases). Per germline, CDR1 SEHNR and CDR2 FQNEAQ (reference sequence). Trimming cost V 8 bases and J 5 bases, with 12 bases left between them. This CDR3 is 12 amino acids long. CDR3 sequence reads: CASVKGRTEAFF. The CDR3 nucleotides read TGTGCCAGCGTAAAGGGGAGAACTGAAGCTTTCTTT.

This clonotype was counted a few times. The rearrangement links TRBV28 to TRBJ2-4; D remains ambiguous. V was shortened by 7 bases and J by 6 bases, with 7 bases between the two germline ends. Looked up from germline, CDR1 is MDHEN and CDR2 is SYDVKM. This CDR3 region has 11 residues. CDR3 coding DNA: TGTGCCAGCACCTCGGGAAACATTCAGTACTTC. Translation: CASTSGNIQYF.

The chain uses TRBV3-1 and TRBJ2-5; weak D call: TRBD1 (6 bases). Germline CDR1 and CDR2: LGHDT and YNNKEL (reference sequence). Trimming took off 5 bases at V and 1 base at J, with 11 bases between the two ends. The CDR3 sequence is 14 residues long. The CDR3 region is CASSTIGGQETQYF. The CDR3 DNA follows: TGTGCCAGCAGCACAATAGGGGGCCAAGAGACCCAGTACTTC.

This chain uses TRBV29-1 with TRBJ2-5; 10 nucleotides match TRBD2. Germline CDR1 is SQVTM and CDR2 is ANQGSEA. V lost 0 bases to trimming and J lost 4 bases; unmatched junction nucleotides: 14. The CDR3 covers 18 residues. The CDR3 DNA reads as TGCAGCGTTGAAGATGGTAGGTCTAGCGGGAGAACTCGAGAGACCCAGTACTTC. This translates into CSVEDGRSSGRTRETQYF.

The V call is TRBV7-6, the J call TRBJ2-2; no firm D call. Trimming removed 0 bases at V and 7 bases at J, with 6 bases between. Germline-derived CDR1 and CDR2 are SGHVS and FNYEAQ. CDR3 length equals 13 residues. CDR3: CASSLAAIGELFF. The CDR3 region has the DNA TGTGCCAGCAGCTTAGCGGCTATCGGGGAGCTGTTTTTT.

The CDR3 sequence is CASSLQGRGNEQYF. Here the CDR3 DNA reads TGTGCCAGCAGCTTACAGGGGCGCGGCAATGAGCAGTACTTC. The J gene is TRBJ2-7, the V gene TRBV7-9; D perhaps matches TRBD1 (6 bases). The CDR3 is 14 residues long. Germline V gene sequence: CDR1 SEHNR, CDR2 FQNEAQ (reference sequence). The V end lost 2 bases, the J end lost 7 bases, and 15 bases lay between the germline ends.

This clonotype was recorded many times. The J gene is TRBJ2-7, the V gene TRBV5-1; no definite D call. V lost 0 bases and J lost 4, with 8 bases in between. From germline, CDR1 is SGHRS and CDR2 YFSETQ. The CDR3 has 13 residues. CDR3 nucleotides: TGCGCCAGCAGCTTGGGGTCACAATACGAGCAGTACTTC. Protein: CASSLGSQYEQYF.

This sequence joins TRBV25-1 and TRBJ2-1; D perhaps matches TRBD2 (6 bases). With the DNA end fitting TRBJ2-7 better, the J assignment may be wrong. There are 14 residues in the CDR3. Germline V gene sequence: CDR1 MGHDK, CDR2 SYGVNS. The CDR3 sequence: CASSEREEGNEQYF. DNA for the CDR3: TGTGCCAGCAGTGAGAGGGAGGAGGGCAATGAGCAGTACTTC.

The rearrangement joins TRBV28 to TRBJ2-3, with D uncertain. Trimming removed 6 bases from V and 0 bases from J, with 13 bases in between. This CDR3 has 15 residues. Germline V gene lookup returns CDR1 MDHEN and CDR2 SYDVKM. DNA for the CDR3: TGTGCCAGCAGCGCCACGCAGGATAGCACAGATACGCAGTATTTT. It is translated as CASSATQDSTDTQYF.

The chain joins TRBV27 to TRBJ2-5; TRBD2 agrees at 7 bases. This CDR3 contains 14 residues. Germline V gene lookup returns CDR1 MNHEY and CDR2 SMNVEV (reference sequence). V dropped 2 bases and J dropped 4; count of bases not matched to a gene: 4. The CDR3 sequence: CASSLTGGVETQYF. CDR3 coding DNA: TGTGCCAGCAGTTTAACGGGAGGAGTAGAGACCCAGTACTTC.

The chain carries TRBV27 and TRBJ2-4, with 8 bases matching TRBD2. This CDR3 is 15 amino acids long. CDR1 and CDR2 (germline): MNHEY, SMNVEV (reference sequence). The J segment lost 13 bases and the V segment lost 2 bases, leaving 13 bases of the junction unmatched. The CDR3 DNA reads TGTGCCAGCAGTTTAAGTGCGGGAGGCTACAATGAGCAGTACTTC. Translated, it gives CASSLSAGGYNEQYF.

This clonotype has only a few counts. This chain joins TRBV11-2 and TRBJ2-1; the D call may be TRBD1 or TRBD2 (6 bases each). CDR3 size: 17 residues. V dropped 8 bases and J dropped 2 bases, with 22 bases sitting between them. Germline V gene lookup returns CDR1 SGHAT and CDR2 FQNNGV. CDR3 bases: TGTGCCAGCTCCCATTTAAAAGGGGGGCACGCCTACAATGAGCAGTTCTTC. This translates into CASSHLKGGHAYNEQFF. Full variable domain (remainder filled in from reference TRBV11-2 and TRBJ2-1): EAGVAQSPRYKIIEKRQSVAFWCNPISGHATLYWYQQILGQGPKLLIQFQNNGVVDDSQLPKDRFSAERLKGVDSTLKIQPAKLEDSAVYLCASSHLKGGHAYNEQFFGPGTRLTVL.

The chain couples TRBV27 to TRBJ1-2, with D maybe TRBD1 (6 bases). Per the germline V gene, CDR1 is MNHEY and CDR2 is SMNVEV (reference sequence). The CDR3 covers 15 residues. V was trimmed by 4 bases and J by 4 bases, leaving 16 bases between them. The CDR3 loop is CASSYRAGVVYGYTF. CDR3 sequence (DNA): TGTGCCAGCAGTTATCGGGCAGGGGTTGTCTATGGCTACACCTTC.

This sequence joins TRBV20-1 and TRBJ2-1; 8 nucleotides match TRBD2. The end of the DNA aligns better with TRBJ2-7, so the J call may be wrong. CDR1 is DFQATT, CDR2 SNEGSKA, per germline (reference sequence). The CDR3 runs 14 residues. The CDR3 DNA sequence: TGCAGTGCGCCACTAGCGGACTCCTACAATGAGCAGTACTTC. Translated, it gives CSAPLADSYNEQYF.

This clonotype has a handful of counts. V usage is TRBV20-1 and J usage is TRBJ1-2; D is unclear. Germline loops: CDR1 DFQATT, CDR2 SNEGSKA (reference sequence). Trimming stripped 3 bases from V and 0 bases from J, with 17 bases between. This CDR3 contains 16 residues. In DNA form, the CDR3 reads TGCAGTGCTAGTCGGTTTTTTGGGCAACCTAACTATGGCTACACCTTC. As protein: CSASRFFGQPNYGYTF.

The chain combines TRBV12-3 or TRBV12-4 with TRBJ2-3, with D uncertain. The germline V and J ends were trimmed by 4 bases and 2 bases, with 19 bases remaining between them. The CDR3 is 17 amino acids. This chain's CDR3 is CASSSYTRSRTTDTQYF. DNA of the CDR3: TGTGCCAGCAGTTCTTACACTCGCTCACGAACCACAGATACGCAGTATTTT.

This clonotype was detected a few times. CDR3 in DNA: TGCAGTGCTAGAGTTGGACAGGTTAATCAGCCCCAGCATTTT. Residues: CSARVGQVNQPQHF. The gene calls are TRBV20-1 and TRBJ1-5; 7 positions match TRBD1. With V trimmed by 1 base and J by 4 bases, 4 bases remained unmatched. The CDR3 totals 14 residues. Germline V gene lookup returns CDR1 DFQATT and CDR2 SNEGSKA (reference sequence).

V is TRBV20-1 and J is TRBJ2-3; 8 bases fit TRBD2. The V and J ends lost 1 base and 5 bases, in that order; junction bases with no gene match: 2. CDR1 is DFQATT, CDR2 SNEGSKA, per germline (reference sequence). The CDR3 loop spans 13 amino acids. The CDR3 sequence is CSARASGGDTQYF. CDR3 DNA: TGCAGTGCTAGAGCGAGCGGGGGAGATACGCAGTATTTT.

This clonotype has a count of ten or more. A junction boundary mismatches the germline segment, possibly from a read error. The chain recombines TRBV12-3 or TRBV12-4 with TRBJ2-7; possible D gene TRBD1, 7 bases. CDR3 length: 14 amino acids. CDR3: CASSFGQDYYEQYF. The CDR3 DNA sequence: TGCGCCAGCAGCTTTGGACAGGACTACTACGAGCAGTACTTC.

This clonotype was observed a few times. The chain employs TRBV27 and TRBJ1-1, with unresolved D. V gave up 5 bases and J gave up 1 base, with 14 bases separating them. CDR1 MNHEY and CDR2 SMNVEV come from the germline V gene (reference sequence). The CDR3 has 15 residues. The DNA of the CDR3 is TGTGCCAGCAGTAGTCCGGACCCGGGGAACACTGAAGCTTTCTTT. It encodes CASSSPDPGNTEAFF.

The table lists this clonotype with a few counts. The chain joins TRBV5-1 to TRBJ1-6, with TRBD1 identical over 8 bases. Germline V gene data show CDR1 as SGHRS and CDR2 as YFSETQ. Trimming took 1 base from V and 14 from J; bases not matched to a gene: 11. This CDR3 is 15 amino acids long. CDR3: CASSLLTGVNGALHF. In nucleotides, the CDR3 is TGCGCCAGCAGCTTGCTGACAGGGGTCAATGGTGCCCTCCACTTT.

The chain couples TRBV3-1 to TRBJ2-1; 7 bases line up with TRBD1. There are 15 residues in the CDR3. The V and J ends lost 4 bases and 6 bases, in that order; junction bases with no gene match: 9. Germline CDR1 and CDR2: LGHDT and YNNKEL (reference sequence). CDR3 loop: CASSLNRGTCNEQFF. The CDR3 DNA follows: TGTGCCAGCAGCCTCAACAGGGGCACCTGCAATGAGCAGTTCTTC.

The chain links TRBV5-6 to TRBJ2-4; 8 nucleotides align to TRBD1. With 4 bases clipped from V and 2 bases from J, the junction kept 11 bases outside the gene matches. This CDR3 comprises 17 residues. Per the germline V gene, CDR1 is SGHDT and CDR2 is YYEEEE. The CDR3 bases are TGTGCCAGCAGCCCCGTTGGCCAGGGGGCTACCAAAAACATTCAGTACTTC. It encodes CASSPVGQGATKNIQYF.

This clonotype showed up just a few times. DNA for the CDR3: TGTGCCAGCAGTTACAGGTCTGGAAACACCATATATTTT. Amino acid sequence: CASSYRSGNTIYF. The chain uses TRBV6-5 and TRBJ1-3; D is uncertain. There are 13 residues in the CDR3. Trimming removed 2 bases from V and 1 base from J, with 3 bases in between. The germline V gene encodes CDR1 MNHEY and CDR2 SVGAGI.

A note on this clonotype: The final CDR3 position lacks the conserved phenylalanine or tryptophan, pointing to a likely read error. The genes are TRBV14 and TRBJ1-2; 7 bases align to TRBD1. The CDR3 consists of 16 residues. V trimming: 0 bases; J trimming: 5 bases; junction bases outside the gene matches: 9. Per the germline V gene, CDR1 is SGHDN and CDR2 is FVKESK. The CDR3 DNA reads as TGTGCCAGCAGCCAAGAGGCCCCAACAGGGGAATATGGCTACACCTTA. Amino acids: CASSQEAPTGEYGYTL.

This clonotype was counted a few times. The V call is TRBV20-1, the J call TRBJ1-4; TRBD1 is a possible D gene (5 bases). V lost 4 bases, J lost 0 bases, and 12 bases lay in between. The germline CDR1 and CDR2 sequences are DFQATT and SNEGSKA (reference sequence). This CDR3 spans 15 amino acids. As DNA, the CDR3 is TGCAGTGCTACCGCTCGGGGGACAACTAATGAAAAACTGTTTTTT. This translates into CSATARGTTNEKLFF.

The V and J genes are TRBV10-3 and TRBJ1-2, with TRBD1 matching over 9 bases. The CDR3 runs to 14 residues. Germline V gene data show CDR1 as ENHRY and CDR2 as SYGVKD. Trimming took 6 bases from V and 6 from J; bases not matched to a gene: 8. CDR3 amino acids: CAISPGTGSNGYTF. The CDR3 bases are TGTGCCATCAGCCCCGGGACAGGGAGCAATGGCTACACCTTC.

The CDR3 sequence is CASKVRTGYEQYF. DNA of the CDR3: TGTGCCAGCAAAGTACGGACAGGCTACGAGCAGTACTTC. The chain couples TRBV2 to TRBJ2-7; 7 positions agree with TRBD1. This CDR3 is 13 amino acids long. Trimming removed 7 bases from V and 3 bases from J; junction bases left unmatched: 6. Germline CDR1 is SNHLY and CDR2 is FYNNEI.